Presented here are 10 T cell receptor beta chains from one specimen sequenced in a study of cytomegalovirus exposure and HLA in healthy donors. Repertoires were generated with immunoSEQ multiplex PCR, while TCRdb's copy carries only in-frame clones and drops some. The repertoire holds 130,000 or so clones, around 90% seen once, with approximately 2% in the top ten. Sequenced sample: PBMCs. These receptors originate from a woman between 18 and 29 years old in good health and CMV-seronegative.

This chain connects TRBV28 to TRBJ1-2; a possible D gene is TRBD1 (5 bases). Between the trimmed V and J ends, which lost 5 bases and 0 bases, there was a span of 19 bases. The CDR3 consists of 17 residues. Germline V gene sequence: CDR1 MDHEN, CDR2 SYDVKM. CDR3 sequence (DNA): TGTGCCAGCAGTGTATCAGCGTGGGGCCAAGCTAACTATGGCTACACCTTC. This gives the protein CASSVSAWGQANYGYTF.

This chain joins TRBV4-1 and TRBJ2-5; TRBD1 aligns across 8 bases. Germline CDR1 MGHRA, CDR2 YSYEKL. The CDR3 sequence is 14 residues long. Losses at the gene ends were 3 bases for V and 7 bases for J; bases not matched to a gene: 7. CDR3 region: CASSQRWQGATQYF. CDR3 DNA: TGCGCCAGCAGCCAGCGGTGGCAGGGGGCGACCCAGTACTTC.

The chain recombines TRBV19 with TRBJ2-5; TRBD2 aligns across 11 bases. Per the germline V gene, CDR1 is LNHDA and CDR2 is SQIVND (reference sequence). Trimming cost V 0 bases and J 2 bases; bases outside gene matches: 5. The CDR3 covers 17 residues. The CDR3 loop reads CASSIDVAGGPQETQYF. The CDR3, as DNA: TGTGCCAGTAGTATAGATGTAGCGGGAGGGCCACAAGAGACCCAGTACTTC.

The chain combines TRBV2 with TRBJ2-2; D is possibly TRBD2 (7 bases). V was cut by 6 bases and J by 6 bases, with 17 bases left in between. Germline CDR1 is SNHLY and CDR2 is FYNNEI. The CDR3 totals 15 residues. CDR3 loop: CASRKGGPTAGELFF. CDR3 DNA sequence: TGTGCCAGCAGGAAGGGGGGGCCTACGGCCGGGGAGCTGTTTTTT.

V usage is TRBV7-3 and J usage is TRBJ2-3; 9 bases fit TRBD1. The V gene's germline CDR1 is SGHTA and CDR2 FQGTGA. J was trimmed by 11 bases and V by 4 bases; bases with no gene match: 7. The CDR3 runs to 13 residues. The CDR3 is CASSSTGGGGQYF. CDR3 DNA sequence: TGTGCCAGCAGCTCGACAGGGGGAGGAGGGCAGTATTTT.

CDR3 sequence (DNA): TGTGCCAGCAGCTTAGCCAGGGGGCAAAACTATGGCTACACCTTC. It specifies CASSLARGQNYGYTF. The genes are TRBV11-2 and TRBJ1-2; the match to TRBD1 covers 8 bases. Germline V lookup: CDR1 SGHAT, CDR2 FQNNGV. Trimming at V came to 1 base and at J to 2 bases, leaving 3 bases not matched to a gene. The length of the CDR3 is 15 residues.

The rearrangement links TRBV10-1 to TRBJ2-3; TRBD2 aligns across 13 bases. Germline loops: CDR1 WNHNN, CDR2 SYGVQD (reference sequence). Unmatched junction bases numbered 5, after V lost 6 bases and J lost 2 bases. The CDR3 covers 16 residues. CDR3 sequence: CASRGTSGIFTDTQYF. The CDR3 bases are TGCGCCAGCAGAGGGACTAGCGGGATCTTCACAGATACGCAGTATTTT.

This clone appeared a few times. This sequence joins TRBV7-9 and TRBJ1-2; unclear D gene. Germline lookup yields CDR1 SEHNR and CDR2 FQNEAQ (reference sequence). The CDR3 spans 12 residues. The CDR3 sequence is CATSGARDGYTF. The CDR3 DNA is TGTGCAACCAGCGGAGCACGAGATGGCTACACCTTC. Based on the CDR3 plus reference TRBV7-9 and TRBJ1-2, the full variable domain is DTGVSQNPRHKITKRGQNVTFRCDPISEHNRLYWYRQTLGQGPEFLTYFQNEAQLEKSRLLSDRFSAERPKGSFSTLEIQRTEQGDSAMYLCATSGARDGYTFGSGTRLTVV.

This chain links TRBV2 with TRBJ1-1; D might be TRBD1 (6 bases). Trimming removed 10 bases at V and 9 bases at J, with 21 bases between. The CDR3 spans 13 residues. Germline assignment: CDR1 SNHLY and CDR2 FYNNEI. CDR3 residues: CAKSSGGGRQAFF. CDR3 nucleotide sequence: TGTGCCAAATCCTCGGGCGGGGGCAGACAAGCTTTCTTT.

The V call is TRBV29-1, the J call TRBJ1-2, with 8 nucleotides matching TRBD1. CDR1 is SQVTM and CDR2 is ANQGSEA in the germline V gene. This CDR3 has 11 residues. V dropped 4 bases and J dropped 8; count of bases not matched to a gene: 3. CDR3 nucleotide sequence: TGCAGCGTTGGGACAGGGCCCGGCTACACCTTC. Protein sequence: CSVGTGPGYTF. Variable domain in full (rest from reference TRBV29-1 and TRBJ1-2): SAVISQKPSRDICQRGTSLTIQCQVDSQVTMMFWYRQQPGQSLTLIATANQGSEATYESGFVIDKFPISRPNLTFSTLTVSNMSPEDSSIYLCSVGTGPGYTFGSGTRLTVV.